The 4 T cell receptor beta chains presented below share a single source sample, sequenced in a study of blood T cell repertoires in COVID-19. Only in-frame clones appear in the TCRdb table, and some are missing; sequencing was by immunoSEQ multiplex PCR. Of nearly 55,000 clones listed, more than 60% are singletons. Material: peripheral blood. The source is a human donor with active or convalescent COVID-19. The donor label of this sample is uncertain.

The J gene is TRBJ2-5, the V gene TRBV11-2, with 8 bases aligning to TRBD1. Germline CDR1 SGHAT, CDR2 FQNNGV. The CDR3 spans 15 residues. Losses at the gene ends were 7 bases for V and 1 base for J; bases not matched to a gene: 8. The CDR3 here is CASTRARGPQETQYF. The CDR3 DNA reads TGTGCCAGCACTCGTGCCAGGGGGCCCCAAGAGACCCAGTACTTC. Filled out from reference TRBV11-2 and TRBJ2-5, the complete variable domain reads EAGVAQSPRYKIIEKRQSVAFWCNPISGHATLYWYQQILGQGPKLLIQFQNNGVVDDSQLPKDRFSAERLKGVDSTLKIQPAKLEDSAVYLCASTRARGPQETQYFGPGTRLLVL.

The chain is built from TRBV5-1 and TRBJ2-5; TRBD1 matches at 10 bases. The germline V gene encodes CDR1 SGHRS and CDR2 YFSETQ. The length of the CDR3 is 15 residues. The trim removed 2 bases at V and 4 bases at J, leaving 5 bases unmatched. CDR3 sequence: CASSLQDRGRETQYF. For the CDR3, the DNA is TGCGCCAGCAGCTTACAGGACAGGGGGAGAGAGACCCAGTACTTC.

The chain employs TRBV12-3 or TRBV12-4 and TRBJ1-2; perhaps TRBD1 as D (6 bases). The CDR3 sequence is 13 residues long. The germline V and J ends were trimmed by 4 bases and 2 bases, with 8 bases remaining between them. The CDR3 coding sequence is TGTGCCAGCAGTTCTACAGGGAACTATGGCTACACCTTC. The encoded protein is CASSSTGNYGYTF.

The count of this clone is one. The rearrangement links TRBV19 to TRBJ1-5; tentative D call: TRBD1 (5 bases). The CDR3 runs 15 residues. In germline, CDR1 is LNHDA, CDR2 SQIVND (reference sequence). Trimming stripped 6 bases from V and 0 bases from J, with 12 bases between. CDR3 residues: CASRETDYSNQPQHF. For the CDR3, the DNA is TGTGCCAGTAGGGAGACAGATTATAGCAATCAGCCCCAGCATTTT.